These 27 T cell receptor beta chains originate from one sample sequenced in a study of blood T cell repertoires in COVID-19. Method: immunoSEQ multiplex PCR; TCRdb's copy keeps in-frame clones and lacks some. In the table there are more than 350,000 clones, about 89% of which are singletons. The material sequenced was peripheral blood. Receptors were obtained from a woman in her twenties or thirties with COVID-19, enrolled during active disease.

The chain combines TRBV6-2 or TRBV6-3 with TRBJ1-5; 9 bases agree with TRBD1. Losses at the gene ends were 5 bases for V and 7 bases for J; bases not matched to a gene: 6. The CDR3 has 14 amino acids. Germline V gives CDR1 MNHEY, CDR2 SVGEGT. The CDR3 reads CASSPGQGPQPQHF. Written as DNA, the CDR3 is TGTGCCAGCAGTCCAGGACAGGGGCCCCAGCCCCAGCATTTT.

The chain is built from TRBV29-1 and TRBJ1-1; D gene ambiguous. Per germline, CDR1 SQVTM and CDR2 ANQGSEA. This CDR3 has 13 residues. Trimming shortened V by 5 bases and J by 1 base, and 11 bases separated the two germline ends. The CDR3, as DNA: TGCAGCGTTCCTCGGCAGGCGAACACTGAAGCTTTCTTT. This gives the protein CSVPRQANTEAFF.

J is TRBJ2-5 and V is TRBV11-2, with 9 bases lining up with TRBD1. The V segment lost 6 bases and the J segment 2 bases; nucleotides outside the gene matches: 4. Germline-derived CDR1 and CDR2 are SGHAT and FQNNGV. The CDR3 is made up of 14 amino acids. The CDR3 coding sequence is TGTGCCAGCAGTTACGGACAGGGGCAAGAGACCCAGTACTTC. Encoded protein: CASSYGQGQETQYF.

This chain links TRBV29-1 with TRBJ2-2; D may be TRBD2 (5 bases). V lost 8 bases, J lost 6 bases, and 13 bases lay in between. This CDR3 contains 12 residues. CDR1 is SQVTM, CDR2 ANQGSEA, per germline. The CDR3 sequence: CSTLRESGELFF. CDR3 DNA: TGCAGCACTCTTAGGGAGTCCGGGGAGCTGTTTTTT.

This clone was observed a single time. CDR3 DNA sequence: TGTGCCAGCAGCCTGGACGGGACATCCACTGAAGCTTTCTTT. Translation gives CASSLDGTSTEAFF. The chain employs TRBV11-2 and TRBJ1-1; weak D call: TRBD1 (6 bases). The CDR3 contains 14 residues. V was clipped by 5 bases and J by 4 bases, with 14 bases between them. Germline values: CDR1 SGHAT, CDR2 FQNNGV.

The rearrangement joins TRBV5-1 to TRBJ2-7; 9 nucleotides align to TRBD1. V lost 2 bases and J lost 6; bases outside the gene matches: 15. Per germline, CDR1 SGHRS and CDR2 YFSETQ. This CDR3 contains 17 residues. CDR3 sequence reads: CASSFKPSGTGTVEQYF. DNA for the CDR3: TGCGCCAGCAGCTTTAAACCATCCGGGACAGGGACGGTCGAGCAGTACTTC.

The J gene is TRBJ2-7, the V gene TRBV28, with unresolved D. V dropped 5 bases and J dropped 1 base, with 15 bases sitting between them. Germline V gives CDR1 MDHEN, CDR2 SYDVKM. The CDR3 covers 15 residues. The CDR3 loop reads CASSPRGMSSYEQYF. The CDR3 nucleotides are TGTGCCAGCAGTCCGAGAGGTATGTCTTCCTACGAGCAGTACTTC.

This clone was seen just once. Different DNA sequences within this sample yield the same CDR3. As DNA, the CDR3 is TGTGCCAGCAGTTTCAGCGGCCAGCCCCAGCATTTT. It encodes CASSFSGQPQHF. The chain recombines TRBV12-3 or TRBV12-4 with TRBJ1-5; no clear D. The CDR3 has 12 residues. V was cut by 3 bases and J by 7 bases, with 7 bases left in between.

This chain joins TRBV5-4 and TRBJ1-6; 8 bases fit TRBD1. The CDR3 contains 16 residues. V dropped 4 bases and J dropped 7; count of bases not matched to a gene: 10. Germline CDR1 reads SGHNT; CDR2 reads YYREEE (reference sequence). CDR3 in DNA: TGTGCCAGCAGCCTCCCTGGACAGGGTGAGAATTCACCCCTCCACTTT. Protein sequence: CASSLPGQGENSPLHF.

The rearrangement joins TRBV10-1 to TRBJ2-2; 8 bases agree with TRBD2. Germline V gene lookup returns CDR1 WNHNN and CDR2 SYGVQD (reference sequence). CDR3 length equals 16 residues. The V and J ends lost 2 bases and 1 base, in that order; junction bases with no gene match: 3. The CDR3 nucleotides read TGCGCCAGCAGTGAGAGCGGGAGAGTGAACACCGGGGAGCTGTTTTTT. Translated, it gives CASSESGRVNTGELFF.

The chain recombines TRBV30 with TRBJ2-2, with 12 bases matching TRBD2. Trimming removed 3 bases from V and 4 bases from J; junction bases left unmatched: 0. The germline CDR1 and CDR2 sequences are GTSNPN and SVGIG (reference sequence). This CDR3 spans 14 amino acids. The CDR3 DNA reads TGTGCCTGGAGGGGACTAGCGGGCACCGGGGAGCTGTTTTTT. It is translated as CAWRGLAGTGELFF.

The rearrangement uses TRBV9 and TRBJ2-7, with a weak D call TRBD1 (5 bases). V dropped 2 bases and J dropped 0 bases, with 9 bases sitting between them. This CDR3 comprises 14 residues. Per the germline V gene, CDR1 is SGDLS and CDR2 is YYNGEE. CDR3 DNA: TGTGCCAGCAGCGTTCAGGGAAGCTCCTACGAGCAGTACTTC. This gives the protein CASSVQGSSYEQYF.

The V gene is TRBV25-1, the J gene TRBJ1-2, with 8 bases that match TRBD1. The CDR3 totals 13 residues. Germline loops: CDR1 MGHDK, CDR2 SYGVNS. The ends lost 6 bases at V and 4 bases at J; junction bases unmatched: 4. Here the CDR3 reads CASRDRDAYGYTF. DNA of the CDR3: TGTGCCAGCAGGGACAGGGATGCCTATGGCTACACCTTC.

In this sample, this clone turned up once. This chain links TRBV24-1 with TRBJ2-7, with unresolved D. Germline-derived CDR1 and CDR2 are KGHDR and SFDVKD. V lost 4 bases and J 3 bases, leaving 9 bases between the germline ends. The CDR3 sequence is 13 residues long. The chain's CDR3 is CATSDSRHYEQYF. CDR3 DNA sequence: TGTGCCACCAGTGACAGTCGACACTACGAGCAGTACTTC.

V usage is TRBV24-1 and J usage is TRBJ1-1; the match to TRBD1 covers 9 bases. Trimming cost V 5 bases and J 0 bases; bases outside gene matches: 6. CDR1 and CDR2 from the germline V gene are KGHDR and SFDVKD. CDR3 length: 16 amino acids. CDR3: CATSVGTGSVNTEAFF. CDR3 coding DNA: TGTGCCACCAGTGTTGGGACAGGGAGCGTGAACACTGAAGCTTTCTTT.

The genes are TRBV24-1 and TRBJ1-4; TRBD1 matches 9 bases. The junction had 16 bases not matched to a gene; V was cut back by 2 bases and J by 7 bases. The germline V gene has CDR1 KGHDR and CDR2 SFDVKD. This CDR3 has 19 amino acids. The CDR3 DNA is TGTGCCACCAGTGATTCACGGCCATATACAGGGGGCGGGAGTGAAAAACTGTTTTTT. This sequence encodes CATSDSRPYTGGGSEKLFF.

The V and J genes are TRBV5-1 and TRBJ1-2; D uncertain. CDR3 length equals 14 residues. Looked up from germline, CDR1 is SGHRS and CDR2 is YFSETQ. Trimming pared 0 bases from V and 4 bases from J, leaving 10 bases between. CDR3 nucleotides: TGCGCCAGCAGCTTGGCGGAAGGGAGCTATGGCTACACCTTC. This encodes CASSLAEGSYGYTF.

The chain combines TRBV28 with TRBJ2-7; TRBD1 aligns across 9 bases. The CDR3 sequence is 15 residues long. V shed 6 bases and J 3 bases; nucleotides not matched to a gene: 9. Germline V gene sequence: CDR1 MDHEN, CDR2 SYDVKM. DNA of the CDR3: TGTGCCAGCAGCAGCCAAGGACAGGGGAGCTACGAGCAGTACTTC. Protein sequence: CASSSQGQGSYEQYF.

The CDR3 is CASSMGRGRGHEQYF. The DNA for the CDR3 is TGTGCCAGTAGTATGGGGCGAGGCAGGGGCCACGAGCAGTACTTC. This sequence joins TRBV19 and TRBJ2-7; a weak D match, TRBD1 (6 bases). V gave up 3 bases and J gave up 5 bases, with 17 bases separating them. The CDR3 consists of 15 residues. Germline assignment: CDR1 LNHDA and CDR2 SQIVND (reference sequence).

The chain uses TRBV19 and TRBJ2-1; TRBD2 aligns across 7 bases. The CDR3 has 13 residues. Per the germline V gene, CDR1 is LNHDA and CDR2 is SQIVND (reference sequence). Trimming took 3 bases from V and 8 from J; bases not matched to a gene: 4. The CDR3 region is CASSIREVDEQFF. CDR3 in DNA: TGTGCCAGTAGTATTCGGGAGGTTGATGAGCAGTTCTTC.

This chain uses TRBV18 with TRBJ2-2; 8 nucleotides align to TRBD1. With 4 bases clipped from V and 1 base from J, the junction kept 8 bases outside the gene matches. Germline CDR1 reads KGHSH; CDR2 reads LQKENI. The CDR3 sequence is 17 residues long. CDR3 sequence: CASSRLPGTGNTGELFF. DNA for the CDR3: TGTGCCAGCTCACGGCTTCCCGGGACAGGGAACACCGGGGAGCTGTTTTTT.

As DNA, the CDR3 is TGCGCCAGCAGCCTAGGACTAGCGGAGGAGAATGAGCAGTTCTTC. It encodes CASSLGLAEENEQFF. V usage is TRBV4-1 and J usage is TRBJ2-1; 10 positions match TRBD2. The junction had 7 bases not matched to a gene; V was cut back by 4 bases and J by 7 bases. This CDR3 is built from 15 residues. The germline CDR1 and CDR2 sequences are MGHRA and YSYEKL.

V gene TRBV5-1 combines with J gene TRBJ2-1; D is perhaps TRBD2 (5 bases). CDR3 length: 16 amino acids. CDR1 SGHRS and CDR2 YFSETQ come from the germline V gene. Trimming cost V 0 bases and J 6 bases, with 16 bases left between them. CDR3 nucleotide sequence: TGCGCCAGCAGCTTGGCGGACTCGCTCGGGATCAATGAGCAGTTCTTC. Translated: CASSLADSLGINEQFF.

The V gene is TRBV7-2, the J gene TRBJ2-1; TRBD2 aligns across 11 bases. The trim removed 5 bases at V and 12 bases at J, leaving 9 bases unmatched. Germline V gene lookup returns CDR1 SGHTA and CDR2 FQGNSA. This CDR3 comprises 14 residues. CDR3 coding DNA: TGTGCCAGCAGCCCTAAACTAGCGGGAGTCCGGCAGTTCTTC. Its translation is CASSPKLAGVRQFF.

This chain connects TRBV19 to TRBJ1-5, with 10 bases lining up with TRBD1. The CDR3 is 20 residues long. V dropped 6 bases and J dropped 0; count of bases not matched to a gene: 17. The germline V gene has CDR1 LNHDA and CDR2 SQIVND (reference sequence). CDR3 region: CASSQTGGEWGDYSNQPQHF. As DNA, the CDR3 is TGTGCCAGTAGCCAGACAGGGGGCGAGTGGGGAGATTATAGCAATCAGCCCCAGCATTTT.

This clone has only one observation. The V call is TRBV29-1, the J call TRBJ2-5; TRBD1 matches 8 bases. The trim removed 3 bases at V and 5 bases at J, leaving 8 bases unmatched. Germline CDR1 and CDR2: SQVTM and ANQGSEA. The CDR3 covers 14 residues. The DNA of the CDR3 is TGCAGCGTTGACCCCGGACAGGGTAGGGAGACCCAGTACTTC. Its protein product is CSVDPGQGRETQYF.

CDR3 sequence reads: CASTPGLAGNNEQFF. CDR3 in DNA: TGTGCCAGCACCCCGGGACTAGCGGGGAATAATGAGCAGTTCTTC. The chain combines TRBV9 with TRBJ2-1; 13 bases align to TRBD2. The CDR3 loop spans 15 amino acids. Germline loops: CDR1 SGDLS, CDR2 YYNGEE. J lost 7 bases, V lost 6 bases, and 7 bases had no gene match. Based on the CDR3 plus reference TRBV9 and TRBJ2-1, the full variable domain is DSGVTQTPKHLITATGQRVTLRCSPRSGDLSVYWYQQSLDQGLQFLIQYYNGEERAKGNILERFSAQQFPDLHSELNLSSLELGDSALYFCASTPGLAGNNEQFFGPGTRLTVL.